Below, 20 T cell receptor beta chains from the same sample are listed, as sequenced in a study of response to subunit inactivated influenza vaccine. Using its own MiXCR run on the RT-PCR reads, TCRdb lists one record per CDR3 protein. The repertoire has more than 700,000 distinct CDR3 sequences, approximately 22% of them found once; the top ten carry 9.5% to 13%. The sequencing here drew on PBMCs from blood, taken approximately 5 days after vaccination. The receptors were sampled from a man in his forties or fifties who received an inactivated influenza vaccine.

This clonotype has a count of ten or more. The junction differs from germline at one of its ends, possibly a read error. The chain uses TRBV12-3 or TRBV12-4 and TRBJ2-3; 7 bases map to TRBD1. The CDR3 consists of 13 residues. CDR3 loop: CASSLGGVDTQYF. The DNA of the CDR3 is TGTGCCAGCAGCTTAGGGGGCGTAGATACGCAGTATTTT.

This CDR3 reads CASSPYGQAGSGYTF. For the CDR3, the DNA is TGTGCCAGCAGCCCTTACGGACAAGCCGGGAGTGGCTACACCTTC. The chain couples TRBV3-1 to TRBJ1-2; tentatively, D is TRBD1 (5 bases). This CDR3 is 15 amino acids long. Trimming left V 4 bases short and J 7 bases short, with 19 bases between. The germline gives CDR1 LGHDT, CDR2 YNNKEL (reference sequence).

This clonotype was detected only a few times. The chain recombines TRBV11-1 with TRBJ2-1, with 10 positions matching TRBD1. The CDR3 covers 20 residues. Germline V gives CDR1 SGHAT, CDR2 FQDESV (reference sequence). V shed 4 bases, J shed 0 bases, and the junction held 15 bases outside the gene matches. The CDR3 nucleotides read TGTGCCAGCAGCTCCTGGACAGGGGGTATGGCGTGGAGCTCCTACAATGAGCAGTTCTTC. Translating it yields CASSSWTGGMAWSSYNEQFF.

The rearrangement uses TRBV10-3 and TRBJ2-5, with unresolved D. The CDR3 covers 13 residues. Trimming removed 4 bases at V and 1 base at J, with 7 bases between. CDR1 ENHRY and CDR2 SYGVKD come from the germline V gene. CDR3 loop: CAISVQSQETQYF. CDR3 nucleotide sequence: TGTGCCATCAGTGTACAGTCCCAAGAGACCCAGTACTTC.

This clonotype was counted only a few times. The rearrangement uses TRBV28 and TRBJ2-7, with unresolved D. Germline CDR1 is MDHEN and CDR2 is SYDVKM. Trimming took 2 bases from V and 0 from J, leaving 8 bases between them. This CDR3 contains 14 residues. The CDR3: CASSLVRYSYEQYF. CDR3 sequence (DNA): TGTGCCAGCAGTTTAGTGCGGTACTCCTACGAGCAGTACTTC.

The chain couples TRBV28 to TRBJ2-7, with 8 bases aligning to TRBD1. In germline, CDR1 is MDHEN, CDR2 SYDVKM. This CDR3 has 16 amino acids. Losses at the gene ends were 7 bases for V and 2 bases for J; bases not matched to a gene: 13. In DNA, the CDR3 is TGTGCCAGCAAAAGGCCAGGGACAGGCGAAACCTACGAGCAGTACTTC. It encodes CASKRPGTGETYEQYF.

This clonotype was counted between two and nine times. This CDR3 reads CASSAPGRLYYEQYF. The CDR3 coding sequence is TGTGCCAGCTCGGCCCCAGGGAGGCTTTACTACGAGCAGTACTTC. J is TRBJ2-7 and V is TRBV18; a weak D match, TRBD2 (6 bases). CDR3 length equals 15 residues. Germline CDR1 is KGHSH and CDR2 is LQKENI. The V end lost 6 bases, the J end lost 3 bases, and 18 bases lay between the germline ends. The full variable domain, with the rest looked up from reference TRBV18 and TRBJ2-7, is NAGVMQNPRHLVRRRGQEARLRCSPMKGHSHVYWYRQLPEEGLKFMVYLQKENIIDESGMPKERFSAEFPKEGPSILRIQQVVRGDSAAYFCASSAPGRLYYEQYFGPGTRLTVT.

The chain links TRBV6-5 to TRBJ1-5; no reliable D call. Germline-derived CDR1 and CDR2 are MNHEY and SVGAGI. The CDR3 loop spans 15 amino acids. V gave up 0 bases and J gave up 7 bases, with 13 bases separating them. The DNA for the CDR3 is TGTGCCAGCAGTTACTCGAATGGTGGGTTGCAGCCCCAGCATTTT. It encodes CASSYSNGGLQPQHF.

V gene TRBV12-3 or TRBV12-4 combines with J gene TRBJ2-1; D possibly corresponds to TRBD1 (6 bases). V gave up 5 bases and J gave up 4 bases, with 18 bases separating them. The CDR3 loop spans 16 amino acids. CDR3 coding DNA: TGTGCCAGCAGTCCACACAGGGTAGGTTGGTACAATGAGCAGTTCTTC. It yields the protein CASSPHRVGWYNEQFF.

This chain links TRBV28 with TRBJ1-2, with 7 bases that match TRBD1. The CDR3 spans 17 residues. J was trimmed by 0 bases and V by 6 bases; bases with no gene match: 13. Germline CDR1 is MDHEN and CDR2 is SYDVKM. The CDR3 reads CASRPFLTGRANYGYTF. CDR3 coding DNA: TGTGCCAGCAGACCTTTCTTGACAGGGCGCGCTAACTATGGCTACACCTTC.

In this sample, this clonotype turned up a few times. The chain carries TRBV2 and TRBJ2-1, with D perhaps matching TRBD1 or TRBD2 (5 bases each). V was trimmed by 7 bases and J by 9 bases, leaving 10 bases between them. The CDR3 contains 11 residues. CDR1 is SNHLY and CDR2 is FYNNEI in the germline V gene. CDR3 amino acids: CASKGTAEQFF. The CDR3 DNA is TGTGCCAGCAAAGGGACCGCTGAGCAGTTCTTC.

This clonotype came up a few times. The V call is TRBV7-2, the J call TRBJ2-5, with 8 bases that match TRBD2. Trimming cost V 1 base and J 7 bases; bases outside gene matches: 14. Germline CDR1 and CDR2: SGHTA and FQGNSA. This CDR3 has 17 amino acids. DNA for the CDR3: TGTGCCAGCAGCTTAGTAGTCGGGAGGGCCCGGTCAGGGACCCAGTACTTC. Its translation is CASSLVVGRARSGTQYF.

In its sample, this clonotype was seen many times. This chain joins TRBV12-3 or TRBV12-4 and TRBJ2-1, with 12 bases fitting TRBD2. The V segment lost 3 bases and the J segment 6 bases; nucleotides outside the gene matches: 0. This CDR3 spans 14 amino acids. CDR3 coding DNA: TGTGCCAGCAGTTTGACTAGCGGGAGCAATGAGCAGTTCTTC. Translation gives CASSLTSGSNEQFF.

This clonotype came up many times. The chain is built from TRBV25-1 and TRBJ2-1; TRBD2 matches at 8 bases. The length of the CDR3 is 13 residues. Germline CDR1 and CDR2: MGHDK and SYGVNS. After removal of 4 bases from V and 9 bases from J, the junction contained 5 bases not matched to a gene. The CDR3 spells CASSARGGSEQFF. CDR3 DNA: TGTGCCAGCAGTGCTCGGGGGGGCAGTGAGCAGTTCTTC.

This clonotype was counted only a few times. DNA of the CDR3: TGCAGTGCTAGGTCCCCGGCTAGCGGGGGCCGGTACCAAGAGACCCAGTACTTC. This sequence encodes CSARSPASGGRYQETQYF. The rearrangement joins TRBV20-1 to TRBJ2-5, with 10 bases fitting TRBD2. V dropped 3 bases and J dropped 0; count of bases not matched to a gene: 13. The CDR3 has 18 amino acids. Germline values: CDR1 DFQATT, CDR2 SNEGSKA (reference sequence).

The V and J genes are TRBV7-6 and TRBJ2-1, with a tentative D call TRBD2 (5 bases). The CDR3 spans 17 residues. CDR1 is SGHVS, CDR2 FNYEAQ, per germline. V shed 5 bases and J shed 0 bases, with 17 bases lying between them. CDR3: CASSPPPSSRSYNEQFF. The CDR3 DNA reads as TGTGCCAGCAGCCCCCCACCCTCTAGCCGCTCCTACAATGAGCAGTTCTTC.

This clonotype was seen repeatedly, ten times or more. The chain recombines TRBV7-9 with TRBJ2-1; D possibly corresponds to TRBD1 (6 bases). CDR3 length: 13 amino acids. V was clipped by 0 bases and J by 8 bases, with 8 bases between them. Germline values: CDR1 SEHNR, CDR2 FQNEAQ (reference sequence). The CDR3 loop is CASSLAGAHEQFF. The DNA for the CDR3 is TGTGCCAGCAGCTTAGCGGGGGCCCATGAGCAGTTCTTC.

A remark on this clonotype: Germline is not matched at one junction end, which may reflect a read error. The gene calls are TRBV20-1 and TRBJ2-1; 7 nucleotides match TRBD1. The CDR3 extends over 15 amino acids. Germline CDR1 DFQATT, CDR2 SNEGSKA (reference sequence). The CDR3 DNA reads TGCAGTGCAAGAGCGGTACAGGGGCCCAGGAATGAGCAGTTCTTC. Translated, it gives CSARAVQGPRNEQFF.

CDR3 in amino acids: CAIGDTGELFF. CDR3 nucleotide sequence: TGTGCCATCGGGGACACCGGGGAGCTGTTTTTT. The rearrangement uses TRBV10-3 and TRBJ2-2; the D is unclear. V lost 8 bases, J lost 3 bases, and 4 bases lay in between. The CDR3 extends over 11 amino acids. Germline CDR1 reads ENHRY; CDR2 reads SYGVKD.

This chain joins TRBV12-3 or TRBV12-4 and TRBJ2-7; TRBD1 matches 8 bases. V gave up 5 bases and J gave up 6 bases; unmatched junction bases: 6. The length of the CDR3 is 13 residues. As DNA, the CDR3 is TGTGCCAGCAGTCGGGACAGGCCACGCGAGCAGTACTTC. Translated: CASSRDRPREQYF.